This T cell receptor beta chain was captured in a study of long-term antiretroviral therapy in people with HIV. Study-level background: Collection of the earliest samples took place about a decade ahead of the 2015 immediate-ART recommendation. Study-wide results and caveats: Transplant-donor-level diversity was not reached after ART, though diversity increased. Dominating the repertoire at all time points were the clones that expanded before ART.

Trimming took off 4 bases at V and 8 bases at J, with 17 bases between the two ends. Germline CDR1 is SQVTM and CDR2 is ANQGSEA. This CDR3 is 13 amino acids long. With respect to this clone: The target antigen is unknown.

Every participant gave one or more pre-ART and two or more post-ART PBMC samples. At the survey level, the v3.0 immunoSEQ assay was run. Assay used: immunoSEQ multiplex PCR; TCRdb lists only in-frame clones, some missing. The repertoire holds tens of thousands of clones, with more than 90% as singletons. The receptor comes from a woman aged 45-65 years with HIV. The chain employs TRBV29-1 and TRBJ2-5; D call uncertain. The source material was unsorted PBMCs, sampled 3.7 years after starting antiretroviral therapy. The CDR3 protein is CSVVSLGLDTQYF. The CDR3 DNA reads TGCAGCGTTGTATCTCTAGGGCTTGATACCCAGTACTTC.